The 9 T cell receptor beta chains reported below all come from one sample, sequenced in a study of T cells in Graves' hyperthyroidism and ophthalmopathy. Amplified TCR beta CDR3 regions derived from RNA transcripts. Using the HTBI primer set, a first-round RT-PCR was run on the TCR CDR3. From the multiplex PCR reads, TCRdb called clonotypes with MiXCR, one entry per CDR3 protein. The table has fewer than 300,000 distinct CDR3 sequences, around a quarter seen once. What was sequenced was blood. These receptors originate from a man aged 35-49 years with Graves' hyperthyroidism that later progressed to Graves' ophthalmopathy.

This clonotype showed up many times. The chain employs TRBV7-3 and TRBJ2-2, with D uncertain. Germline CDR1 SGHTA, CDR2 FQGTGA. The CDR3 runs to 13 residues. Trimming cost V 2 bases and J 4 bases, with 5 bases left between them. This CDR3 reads CASSLLPTGELFF. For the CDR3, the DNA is TGTGCCAGCAGCTTATTGCCCACCGGGGAGCTGTTTTTT.

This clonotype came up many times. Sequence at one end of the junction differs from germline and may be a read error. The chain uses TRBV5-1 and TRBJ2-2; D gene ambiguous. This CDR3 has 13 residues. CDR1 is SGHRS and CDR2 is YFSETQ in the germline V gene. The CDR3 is CAGRPEFTGELFF. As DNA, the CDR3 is TGCGCCGGCAGACCAGAATTCACCGGGGAGCTGTTTTTT.

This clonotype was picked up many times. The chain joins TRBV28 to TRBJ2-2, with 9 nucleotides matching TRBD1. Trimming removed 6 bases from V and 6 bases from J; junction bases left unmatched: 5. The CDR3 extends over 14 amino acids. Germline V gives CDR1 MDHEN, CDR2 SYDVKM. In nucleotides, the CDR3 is TGTGCCAGCAGAGGGACAGGGTCATCCGGGGAGCTGTTTTTT. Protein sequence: CASRGTGSSGELFF.

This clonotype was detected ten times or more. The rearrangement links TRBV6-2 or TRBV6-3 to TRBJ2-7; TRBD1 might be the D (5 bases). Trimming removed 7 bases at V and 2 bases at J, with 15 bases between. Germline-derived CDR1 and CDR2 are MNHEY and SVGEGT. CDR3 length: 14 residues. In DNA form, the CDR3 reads TGTGCCAGCATCAAAAGTGACAGAACCTACGAGCAGTACTTC. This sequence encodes CASIKSDRTYEQYF.

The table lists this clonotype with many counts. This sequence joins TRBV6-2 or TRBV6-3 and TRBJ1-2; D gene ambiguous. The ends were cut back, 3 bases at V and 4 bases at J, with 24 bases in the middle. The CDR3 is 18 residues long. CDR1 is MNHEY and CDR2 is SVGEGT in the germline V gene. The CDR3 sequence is CASSYGRDGRESTYGYTF. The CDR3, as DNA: TGTGCCAGCAGTTATGGAAGAGACGGACGGGAGAGTACCTATGGCTACACCTTC.

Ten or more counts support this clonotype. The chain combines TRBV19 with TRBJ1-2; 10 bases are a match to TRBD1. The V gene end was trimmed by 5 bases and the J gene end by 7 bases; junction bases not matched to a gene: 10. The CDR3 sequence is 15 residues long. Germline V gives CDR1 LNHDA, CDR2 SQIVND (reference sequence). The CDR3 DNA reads TGTGCCAGTAGTCCCCCGGGACAGGGGCGGTCTGGCTACACCTTC. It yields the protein CASSPPGQGRSGYTF.

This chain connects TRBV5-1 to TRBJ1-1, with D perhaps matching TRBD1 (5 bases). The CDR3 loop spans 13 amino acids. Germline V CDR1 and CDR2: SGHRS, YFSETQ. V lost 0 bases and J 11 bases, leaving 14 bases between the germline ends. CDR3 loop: CASSLEGAPGAFF. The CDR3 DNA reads TGCGCCAGCAGCTTGGAAGGGGCTCCAGGCGCTTTCTTT. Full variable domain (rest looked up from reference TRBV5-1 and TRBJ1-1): KAGVTQTPRYLIKTRGQQVTLSCSPISGHRSVSWYQQTPGQGLQFLFEYFSETQRNKGNFPGRFSGRQFSNSRSEMNVSTLELGDSALYLCASSLEGAPGAFFGQGTRLTVV.

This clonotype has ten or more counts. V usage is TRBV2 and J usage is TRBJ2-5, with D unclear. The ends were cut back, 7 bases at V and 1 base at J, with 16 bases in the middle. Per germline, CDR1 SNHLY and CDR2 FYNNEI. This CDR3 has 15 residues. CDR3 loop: CASIRIPALQETQYF. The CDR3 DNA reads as TGTGCCAGCATCCGCATACCGGCCCTCCAAGAGACCCAGTACTTC.

This CDR3 reads CASSRISTEAFF. CDR3 bases: TGTGCCAGCAGCAGGATCTCCACTGAAGCTTTCTTT. The rearrangement uses TRBV6-2 or TRBV6-3 and TRBJ1-1; D gene uncertain. Germline CDR1 MNHEY, CDR2 SVGEGT. V lost 6 bases, J lost 4 bases, and 9 bases lay in between. The CDR3 consists of 12 residues.